This TCR beta chain stems from a study of spatial heterogeneity in lung cancer. Study-level information: Available follow-up PBMC samples, collected a median of roughly two years post-resection, were sequenced.

This clonotype was seen repeatedly, ten times or more. TCRdb processed the 5' RACE reads anew with MiXCR; each CDR3 protein has one entry. This table has tens of thousands of distinct CDR3 sequences, less than 9.5% appearing once. Germline CDR1 and CDR2: KGHDR and SFDVKD. The V end lost 6 bases, the J end lost 4 bases, and 11 bases lay between the germline ends. The CDR3 is made up of 13 amino acids. Time point given: blood at routine non-recurrence follow-up after resection. Whole RNA obtained from tumor, nontumor lung or frozen PBMC underwent sequencing without sorting. Sample: PBMCs, taken at follow-up. V gene TRBV24-1 combines with J gene TRBJ1-1, with a possible D match to TRBD1 (5 bases). This TCR was sampled from a female donor with early-stage non-small cell lung cancer. CDR3 sequence: CATSSGHPTEAFF. Here the CDR3 DNA reads TGTGCCACCAGTTCAGGACACCCCACTGAAGCTTTCTTT.